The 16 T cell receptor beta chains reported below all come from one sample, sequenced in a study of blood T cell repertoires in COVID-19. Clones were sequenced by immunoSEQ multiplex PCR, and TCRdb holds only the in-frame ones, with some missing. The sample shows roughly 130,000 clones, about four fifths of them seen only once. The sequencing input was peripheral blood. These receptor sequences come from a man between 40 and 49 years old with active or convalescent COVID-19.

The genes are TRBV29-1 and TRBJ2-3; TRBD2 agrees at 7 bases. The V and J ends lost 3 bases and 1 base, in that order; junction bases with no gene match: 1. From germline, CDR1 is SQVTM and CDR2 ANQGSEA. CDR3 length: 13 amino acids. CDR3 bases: TGCAGCGTTGAGGCGGGGGGCACAGATACGCAGTATTTT. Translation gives CSVEAGGTDTQYF.

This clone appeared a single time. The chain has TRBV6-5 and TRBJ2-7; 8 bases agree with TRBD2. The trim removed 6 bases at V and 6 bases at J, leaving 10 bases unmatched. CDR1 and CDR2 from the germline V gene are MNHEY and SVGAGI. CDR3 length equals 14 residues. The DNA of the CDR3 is TGTGCCAGCAGGGGCGGGACTAGTAAGGCCGAGCAGTACTTC. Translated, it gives CASRGGTSKAEQYF.

CDR3 nucleotide sequence: TGTGCCAGCAGTTATCAGGGACAGGGGATAACCGGGGAGCTGTTTTTT. It translates to CASSYQGQGITGELFF. The chain carries TRBV6-6 and TRBJ2-2, with 10 bases lining up with TRBD1. CDR1 and CDR2 (germline): MNHNY, SVGAGI (reference sequence). The V gene end was trimmed by 3 bases and the J gene end by 5 bases; junction bases not matched to a gene: 6. The CDR3 totals 16 residues.

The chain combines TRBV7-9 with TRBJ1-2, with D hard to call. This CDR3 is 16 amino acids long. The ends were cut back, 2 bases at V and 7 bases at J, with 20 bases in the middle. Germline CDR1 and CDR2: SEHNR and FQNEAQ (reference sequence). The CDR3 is CASSLLATVRAGGYTF. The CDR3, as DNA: TGTGCCAGCAGCTTACTAGCTACGGTTAGGGCGGGTGGCTACACCTTC.

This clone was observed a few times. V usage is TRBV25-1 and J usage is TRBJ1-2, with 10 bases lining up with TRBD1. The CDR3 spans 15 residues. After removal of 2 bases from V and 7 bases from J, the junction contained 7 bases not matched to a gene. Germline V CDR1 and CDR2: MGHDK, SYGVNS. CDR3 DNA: TGTGCCAGCAGTGAAGCGACAGGGGGCAGAGTTGGCTACACCTTC. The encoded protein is CASSEATGGRVGYTF.

This CDR3 is CASSYSNADREEQYF. In nucleotides, the CDR3 is TGTGCCAGCAGTTACTCTAACGCCGACAGGGAGGAGCAGTACTTC. The gene calls are TRBV6-5 and TRBJ2-7; 7 nucleotides align to TRBD1. This CDR3 has 15 amino acids. The germline CDR1 and CDR2 sequences are MNHEY and SVGAGI. With 0 bases clipped from V and 7 bases from J, the junction kept 9 bases outside the gene matches.

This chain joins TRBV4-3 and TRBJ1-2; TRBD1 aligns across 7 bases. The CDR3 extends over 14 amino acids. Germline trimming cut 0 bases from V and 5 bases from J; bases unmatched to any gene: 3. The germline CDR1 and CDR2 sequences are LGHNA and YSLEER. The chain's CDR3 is CASSQEGGRYGYTF. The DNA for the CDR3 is TGCGCCAGCAGCCAAGAAGGGGGCAGGTATGGCTACACCTTC.

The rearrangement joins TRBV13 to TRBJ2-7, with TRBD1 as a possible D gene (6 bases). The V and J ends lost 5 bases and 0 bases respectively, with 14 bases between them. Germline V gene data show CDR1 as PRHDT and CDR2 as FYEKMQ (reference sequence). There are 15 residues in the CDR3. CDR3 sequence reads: CASSLRQVNSYEQYF. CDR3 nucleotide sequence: TGTGCCAGCAGCCTGAGACAGGTAAACTCCTACGAGCAGTACTTC.

The CDR3 DNA is TGTGCCAGCAGGCGAGCGGGGGAAACTGAAGCTTTCTTT. Amino acid sequence: CASRRAGETEAFF. The chain employs TRBV12-3 or TRBV12-4 and TRBJ1-1, with D perhaps TRBD1 (5 bases). The CDR3 loop spans 13 amino acids. Trimming cost V 6 bases and J 5 bases, with 13 bases left between them.

Here the CDR3 DNA reads TGTGCCAGCAGCTTAGGTACCGGACTTAGCACAGATACGCAGTATTTT. Translated, it gives CASSLGTGLSTDTQYF. The chain recombines TRBV11-2 with TRBJ2-3; possibly TRBD2 for D (5 bases). Germline CDR1 reads SGHAT; CDR2 reads FQNNGV. This CDR3 contains 16 residues. The V end lost 1 base, the J end lost 0 bases, and 11 bases lay between the germline ends.

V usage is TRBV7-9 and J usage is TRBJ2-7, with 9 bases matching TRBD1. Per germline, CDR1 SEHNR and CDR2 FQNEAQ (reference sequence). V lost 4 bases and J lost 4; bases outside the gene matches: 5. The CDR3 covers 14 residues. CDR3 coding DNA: TGTGCCAGCAGCTCACCTGGACAGGGGTACGAGCAGTACTTC. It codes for CASSSPGQGYEQYF.

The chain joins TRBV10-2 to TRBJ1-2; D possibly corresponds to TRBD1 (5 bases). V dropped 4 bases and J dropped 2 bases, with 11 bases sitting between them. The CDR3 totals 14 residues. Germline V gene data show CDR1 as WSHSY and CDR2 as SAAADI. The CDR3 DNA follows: TGCGCCAGCAGTGTGGGTTGGGGCAACTATGGCTACACCTTC. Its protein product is CASSVGWGNYGYTF.

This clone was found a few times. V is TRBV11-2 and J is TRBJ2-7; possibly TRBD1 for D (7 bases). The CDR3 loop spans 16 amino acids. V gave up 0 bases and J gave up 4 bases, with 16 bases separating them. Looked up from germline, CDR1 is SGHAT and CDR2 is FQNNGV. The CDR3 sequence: CASSLEGVRGAYEQYF. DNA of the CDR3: TGTGCCAGCAGCTTAGAGGGTGTCAGGGGGGCGTACGAGCAGTACTTC.

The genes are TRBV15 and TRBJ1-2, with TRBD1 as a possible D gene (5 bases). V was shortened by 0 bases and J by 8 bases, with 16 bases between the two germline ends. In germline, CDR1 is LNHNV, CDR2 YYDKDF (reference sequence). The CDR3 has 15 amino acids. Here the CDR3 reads CATSRDRTTGTGYTF. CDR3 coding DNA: TGTGCCACCAGCAGAGATCGAACTACAGGTACAGGCTACACCTTC.

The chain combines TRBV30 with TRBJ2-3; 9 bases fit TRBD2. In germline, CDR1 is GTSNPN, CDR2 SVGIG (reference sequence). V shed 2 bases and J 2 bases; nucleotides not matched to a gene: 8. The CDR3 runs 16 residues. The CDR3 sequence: CAWSTLAGTYTDTQYF. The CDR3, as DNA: TGTGCCTGGAGTACGCTAGCGGGGACCTACACAGATACGCAGTATTTT.

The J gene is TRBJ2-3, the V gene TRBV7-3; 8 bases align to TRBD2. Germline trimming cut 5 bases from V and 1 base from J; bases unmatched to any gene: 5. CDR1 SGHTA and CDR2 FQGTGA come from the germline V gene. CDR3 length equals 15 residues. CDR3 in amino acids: CASSQSGSRTDTQYF. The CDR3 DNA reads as TGTGCCAGCAGCCAGAGCGGGAGTCGCACAGATACGCAGTATTTT.